Sequencing of this TCR beta chain was carried out in a study of control samples from healthy donors and cancer patients. The CDR3 spans 14 residues. The germline CDR1 and CDR2 sequences are SGHTA and FQGTGA. The V gene lost 3 bases and the J gene lost 2 bases, with 9 bases spanning the gap. Sequenced by immunoSEQ multiplex PCR; TCRdb stores in-frame clones only, minus some. The sample carries 40,000 to 50,000 clones, around 75% recorded once. This clone was seen only a few times. The sequence came from a male donor with melanoma. This chain uses TRBV7-3 with TRBJ2-3; D tentatively fits TRBD1 or TRBD2 (5 bases each). Specimen: formalin-fixed, paraffin-embedded tissue. CDR3 protein: CASSFSGTTDTQYF. The CDR3, as DNA: TGTGCCAGCAGCTTCTCAGGGACCACAGATACGCAGTATTTT.